Listed below are T cell receptor beta chains from one sample, sequenced in a study of response to subunit inactivated influenza vaccine. TCRdb re-derived calls from the RT-PCR reads in MiXCR, one entry per CDR3 protein. Among 490,000 or so distinct CDR3 sequences listed, 7.6% were seen once. Sequencing used PBMCs from blood, obtained less than 30 months after vaccination. These receptor sequences come from a man aged 50-75 years who received an inactivated influenza vaccine. Each CDR3 is given with its conserved first and last residue. D genes are given only for firm matches. A row's size may be missing; if present it is once, few, many or a size class.

d_call	j_call	cdr3_length	clone_size	v_call	cdr3_nt	cdr3_aa
TRBD2	TRBJ2-2	14	few	TRBV2	TGTGCCAGCAAAGCGGGGGGGCCTGGCGGGGAGCTGTTTTTT	CASKAGGPGGELFF
NA	TRBJ2-7	11	NA	TRBV20-1	TGCAGTGCTAGTATTGCCTACGAGCAGTACTTC	CSASIAYEQYF
TRBD2	TRBJ2-1	15	NA	TRBV20-1	TGCAGTGCTAGGGTCAGCGGGAGAAGGTGGAATGAGCAGTTCTTC	CSARVSGRRWNEQFF
NA	TRBJ2-7	13	few	TRBV6-2/TRBV6-3	TGTGCCAGCAGTTACCGGACAGCCTACGAGCAGTACTTC	CASSYRTAYEQYF
TRBD2	TRBJ2-2	19	few	TRBV20-1	TGCAGTGCTAAAGCCCGAGGGACTAGCGGGGGGGCGAAGGGCGGGGAGCTGTTTTTT	CSAKARGTSGGAKGGELFF
TRBD2	TRBJ2-2	19	few	TRBV6-2/TRBV6-3	TGTGCCAGCAGTTACCCCCTTAGCGGGAGGGGGTCGAACACCGGGGAGCTGTTTTTT	CASSYPLSGRGSNTGELFF
NA	TRBJ1-4	13	few	TRBV7-2	TGTGCCAGCAGCCCTAGGACGGCAGGGAAACTGTTTTTT	CASSPRTAGKLFF
TRBD2	TRBJ2-1	18	many	TRBV12-3/TRBV12-4	TGTGCCAGCAGTTTACCCGGACTAGCGGGGGACTCCTACAATGAGCAGTTCTTC	CASSLPGLAGDSYNEQFF
TRBD2	TRBJ2-5	12	NA	TRBV20-1	TGCAGTGACGGGACTAGAAAAGAGACCCAGTACTTC	CSDGTRKETQYF
NA	TRBJ1-5	14	many	TRBV7-9	TGTGCCAGCAGCTCCCAAATTGGGAATCAGCCCCAGCATTTT	CASSSQIGNQPQHF
TRBD2	TRBJ2-5	16	few	TRBV7-2	TGTGCCAGCAGCTTAGGGAGGACTAGCGGACAAGAGACCCAGTACTTC	CASSLGRTSGQETQYF
NA	TRBJ2-4	9	once	TRBV21-1	TGTGCCAGACGGAACATTCAGTACTTC	CARRNIQYF
TRBD1	TRBJ1-5	13	many	TRBV29-1	TGCAGCGTGGTGGACAGGCCCAATCAGCCCCAGCATTTT	CSVVDRPNQPQHF
TRBD1	TRBJ2-3	15	many	TRBV6-1	TGTGCCAGCAGTGAAGGACAGGGGGCCCCAGATACGCAGTATTTT	CASSEGQGAPDTQYF
TRBD1	TRBJ2-1	14	once	TRBV11-2	TGTGCCAGCAGCAAAGGGGACAGTTACAATGAGCAGTTCTTC	CASSKGDSYNEQFF
TRBD1	TRBJ2-7	13	NA	TRBV4-3	TGCGCCAGCAGCCAGAGACAGGGAACCGAGCAGTACTTC	CASSQRQGTEQYF
TRBD2	TRBJ2-3	14	NA	TRBV10-2	TGCGCCAGCCTAGCCGGACTAGCAGTGGGCACGCAGTATTTT	CASLAGLAVGTQYF
NA	TRBJ2-3	16	NA	TRBV6-2/TRBV6-3	TGTGCCAGCAGTTACTCGAGAGGGACTCTCACAGATACGCAGTATTTT	CASSYSRGTLTDTQYF
TRBD1	TRBJ1-5	16	few	TRBV19	TGTGCCAGTAGTTCGCTACCGACAGGGGGAGGGCAGCCCCAGCATTTT	CASSSLPTGGGQPQHF
NA	TRBJ1-2	16	few	TRBV18	TGTGCCAGCTCACCCGAAGCATTACAGACTAACTATGGCTACACCTTC	CASSPEALQTNYGYTF
NA	TRBJ1-1	13	few	TRBV7-7	TGTGCCAGCAGCGCGACAAAGAACACTGAAGCTTTCTTT	CASSATKNTEAFF
NA	TRBJ2-2	18	many	TRBV15	TGTGCCACCAGCAGAGATCTGATACGAGCGTGGAGGCCCGGGGAGCTGTTTTTT	CATSRDLIRAWRPGELFF
NA	TRBJ2-1	15	NA	TRBV7-9	TGTGCCAGCAGCCATCCGGGACCCTCCTACAATGAGCAGTTCTTC	CASSHPGPSYNEQFF
TRBD2	TRBJ2-2	18	NA	TRBV27	TGTGCCAGCAGTTTATCTGGCGGGGGGAGGGTGAACACCGGGGAGCTGTTTTTT	CASSLSGGGRVNTGELFF
NA	TRBJ2-3	14	few	TRBV5-1	TGCGCCAGCAGCACACAAAGAAGCACAGATACGCAGTATTTT	CASSTQRSTDTQYF
NA	TRBJ2-5	14	few	TRBV4-1	TGCGCCAGCAGCCAATTCTCAGGACAAGAGACCCAGTACTTC	CASSQFSGQETQYF
TRBD1	TRBJ2-1	13	many	TRBV5-1	TGTGCCAGCAGCCCGGGACAGTACAATGAGCAGTTCTTC	CASSPGQYNEQFF
TRBD2	TRBJ2-7	17	few	TRBV3-1	TGTGCCAGCAGCCACCCTTTGGGACTAGCGGGAAACTACGAGCAGTACTTC	CASSHPLGLAGNYEQYF
NA	TRBJ2-7	14	many	TRBV5-1	TGCGCCAGCAGCTTGGACGTTCTTGGCTACGAGCAGTACTTC	CASSLDVLGYEQYF
NA	TRBJ2-3	14	many	TRBV7-2	TGTGCCAGCAGCTTAGCCCCAGGCCCAGATACGCAGTATTTT	CASSLAPGPDTQYF
TRBD1	TRBJ2-5	15	few	TRBV7-2	TGTGCCAGCAGCTTGGGACCGGGACAGAATTTGGAAGTTCGCTTC	CASSLGPGQNLEVRF
TRBD2	TRBJ2-7	13	NA	TRBV7-9	TGTGCCAGCAGGACTAGCGGGATCTACGAGCAGTACTTC	CASRTSGIYEQYF
NA	TRBJ2-5	14	once	TRBV7-9	TGTGCCAGCAGGTCGAGGACAGCCCAAGAGACCCAGTACTTC	CASRSRTAQETQYF
NA	TRBJ2-7	15	NA	TRBV6-2/TRBV6-3	TGTGCCAGCAGTTACGGAGACTTTAGCTCCTACGAGCAGTACTTC	CASSYGDFSSYEQYF
NA	TRBJ1-1	13	many	TRBV15	TGTGCCAAAGAAGGGGGGGGAGTGGGTGAAGCTTTCTTT	CAKEGGGVGEAFF
NA	TRBJ1-1	14	many	TRBV28	TGTGCCAGCAGACTGGGCCCGTACAACACTGAAGCTTTCTTT	CASRLGPYNTEAFF
NA	TRBJ2-1	12	few	TRBV11-3	TGTGCCAGCAGAGCGGGCCTGGGAGAGCAGTTCTTC	CASRAGLGEQFF
NA	TRBJ1-1	15	few	TRBV15	TGTGCCACCAGCAGAGATCTAGGGCTAAACACTGAAGCTTTCTTT	CATSRDLGLNTEAFF
NA	TRBJ1-1	14	NA	TRBV28	TGTGCCAGCAGTTTGTGGGGAACGCCCCTTGAAGCTTTCTTT	CASSLWGTPLEAFF
NA	TRBJ2-2	14	few	TRBV3-1	TGTGCCAGCAGCCAATGGCCGGGCACCGGGGAGCTGTTTTTT	CASSQWPGTGELFF
TRBD1	TRBJ1-6	15	few	TRBV12-3/TRBV12-4	TGTGCCAGCAGCCCCCCGGGACAGGGCGGTTCACCCCTCCACTTT	CASSPPGQGGSPLHF
TRBD2	TRBJ2-7	15	NA	TRBV7-2	TGTGCCAGCAGCGAGACTAGCGGTAGCTCCTACGAGCAGTACTTC	CASSETSGSSYEQYF
TRBD2	TRBJ2-3	16	NA	TRBV12-3/TRBV12-4	TGTGCCAGCAGTAGGGCTAGCGGGGGGAACACAGATACGCAGTATTTT	CASSRASGGNTDTQYF
NA	TRBJ2-6	13	many	TRBV12-3/TRBV12-4	TGTGCCAGTAGGGGTTCCGGGGCCAACGTCCTGACTTTC	CASRGSGANVLTF
NA	TRBJ2-7	14	NA	TRBV12-3/TRBV12-4	TGTGCCAGCAAGAAGGGGAATTTGAACTACGAGCAGTACTTC	CASKKGNLNYEQYF
TRBD1	TRBJ1-4	15	few	TRBV7-9	TGTGCCAGCAGCTTTGGGACAGGAGTTATTGAAAAACTGTTTTTT	CASSFGTGVIEKLFF
NA	TRBJ1-1	14	few	TRBV11-2	TGTGCCAGCAGCTTAGATCATAGGACAGAGGAAGCTTTCTTT	CASSLDHRTEEAFF
NA	TRBJ2-5	11	many	TRBV12-3/TRBV12-4	TGTGCCAGCAGTTTTTCAGTGACCCAGTACTTC	CASSFSVTQYF
NA	TRBJ2-1	13	many	TRBV20-1	TGCAGCATAACTCTAGGCACCTACAATGAGCAGTTCTTC	CSITLGTYNEQFF
TRBD2	TRBJ2-1	16	few	TRBV7-8	TGTGCCAGCAGCTTGGGCGGGAGAGGGCCCTACAATGAGCAGTTCTTC	CASSLGGRGPYNEQFF
NA	TRBJ2-1	14	few	TRBV6-1	TGTGCCAGCAGCCCGTACGGGGCCCGGGGTGAGCAGTTCTTC	CASSPYGARGEQFF
NA	TRBJ1-2	13	NA	TRBV7-9	TGTGCCAGCAGCCCAGACCAGTGGGTTGGCTACACCTTC	CASSPDQWVGYTF
NA	TRBJ2-2	17	many	TRBV6-5	TGTGCCAGCAGTTACTCTCCTCCCGGGAGTACTCACGGGGAGCTGTTTTTT	CASSYSPPGSTHGELFF
NA	TRBJ1-1	13	NA	TRBV7-2	TGTGCCAGCAGCCGCCTTCGCAGAACAGAAGCTTTCTTT	CASSRLRRTEAFF